This paragraph covers one T cell receptor beta chain sequence. Its antigen is not known. Assay: immunoSEQ multiplex PCR; the TCRdb copy retains only in-frame clones and omits some. The table shows about 110,000 clones, with around 90% occurring only once. The CDR3 consists of 15 residues. Looked up from germline, CDR1 is SGHAT and CDR2 is FQNNGV. V was pared by 5 bases and J by 9 bases, with 8 bases of the junction left unmatched. This entry comes from a study of T cell responses to AZD1222 COVID-19 vaccine. Study-wide results and caveats: In a largely white British group with more females than males, clonal diversity was possibly underestimated. Mapped onto spike, vaccine-associated CD4 TCRs spanned it and were dominant at 160-218 and 743-854. Nearly half of unique spike-specific TCRs reportedly avoided B.1.351 and B.1.1.7 mutated regions.

V and J are TRBV11-2 and TRBJ2-1; 12 bases align to TRBD2. This sequence was found in an adult who received the AZD1222 COVID-19 vaccine. The sequenced sample was peripheral blood, obtained 28 days after the second AZD1222 dose. CDR3 sequence: CASSLASGGALEQFF. The CDR3 bases are TGTGCCAGCAGCCTCGCTAGCGGGGGGGCCCTTGAGCAGTTCTTC.